Shown below are 25 T cell receptor beta chains from a single sample sequenced in a study of cytomegalovirus exposure and HLA in healthy donors. Vbeta (60) and Jbeta (13) primers were used in the PCR. TCRdb's table, derived via immunoSEQ multiplex PCR, lists solely in-frame clones and lacks some. The sample lists under 150,000 clones; 50% to 75% were seen once. The sample consisted of PBMCs. These TCRs come from a woman aged 40 to 50 in good health and CMV-seronegative.

This chain links TRBV2 with TRBJ1-5; D is unresolved. This CDR3 spans 15 amino acids. V gave up 1 base and J gave up 5 bases, with 12 bases separating them. The germline CDR1 and CDR2 sequences are SNHLY and FYNNEI. CDR3 sequence: CASSEGLTADQPQHF. The CDR3 DNA reads TGTGCCAGCAGTGAAGGGCTTACCGCAGATCAGCCCCAGCATTTT.

This clone was observed a handful of times. The V gene is TRBV27, the J gene TRBJ2-7, with no clear D. Trimming took 3 bases from V and 0 from J, leaving 12 bases between them. Germline CDR1 is MNHEY and CDR2 is SMNVEV (reference sequence). The length of the CDR3 is 15 residues. In nucleotides, the CDR3 is TGTGCCAGCAGTTTGAACAGCTACCTCTCCTACGAGCAGTACTTC. Protein: CASSLNSYLSYEQYF.

J is TRBJ1-2 and V is TRBV28; 8 bases are shared with TRBD1. Germline values: CDR1 MDHEN, CDR2 SYDVKM. The CDR3 runs 14 residues. The ends lost 10 bases at V and 3 bases at J; junction bases unmatched: 10. Here the CDR3 DNA reads TGTGCCATCGCCCGCCCGACAGGGGACTATGGCTACACCTTC. Translated, it gives CAIARPTGDYGYTF.

The V and J genes are TRBV6-5 and TRBJ2-5; D possibly corresponds to TRBD2 (5 bases). This CDR3 region has 15 residues. Trimming took 2 bases from V and 1 from J, leaving 11 bases between them. Looked up from germline, CDR1 is MNHEY and CDR2 is SVGAGI. The CDR3 DNA is TGTGCCAGCAGTTACAGCGGAGGAATCCAAGAGACCCAGTACTTC. This codes for CASSYSGGIQETQYF.

The chain couples TRBV29-1 to TRBJ2-7; TRBD1 aligns across 9 bases. Germline V lookup: CDR1 SQVTM, CDR2 ANQGSEA. V lost 6 bases, J lost 6 bases, and 9 bases stayed unmatched. This CDR3 region has 13 residues. CDR3 in DNA: TGCAGCGTGGAGGGACAGGGCCTAGGCGAGCAGTACTTC. This codes for CSVEGQGLGEQYF.

The rearrangement links TRBV6-4 to TRBJ2-1; the match to TRBD1 covers 8 bases. With 11 bases clipped from V and 4 bases from J, the junction kept 19 bases outside the gene matches. The CDR3 runs 17 residues. Germline-derived CDR1 and CDR2 are MRHNA and SNTAGT. The CDR3 region is CAARGQGDPKAYNEQFF. The CDR3 nucleotides are TGTGCCGCCAGGGGGCAGGGTGACCCAAAAGCTTACAATGAGCAGTTCTTC.

The chain is built from TRBV2 and TRBJ1-2; no reliable D call. Trimming took 8 bases from V and 5 from J, leaving 12 bases between them. The CDR3 runs 12 residues. Germline loops: CDR1 SNHLY, CDR2 FYNNEI. CDR3 sequence: CASASSLYGYTF. In DNA form, the CDR3 reads TGTGCCAGCGCGTCGTCACTTTATGGCTACACCTTC.

This clone was seen a handful of times. This chain uses TRBV7-2 with TRBJ1-4, with D maybe TRBD1 (6 bases). The CDR3 sequence is 14 residues long. Between the trimmed V and J ends, which lost 1 base and 5 bases, there was a span of 8 bases. Germline V gene data show CDR1 as SGHTA and CDR2 as FQGNSA. CDR3 amino acids: CASSLDRVNEKLFF. CDR3 coding DNA: TGTGCCAGCAGCTTAGACAGGGTGAATGAAAAACTGTTTTTT.

This chain connects TRBV6-6 to TRBJ1-5; no clear D gene. This CDR3 region has 15 residues. V dropped 2 bases and J dropped 2 bases, with 10 bases sitting between them. Germline CDR1 reads MNHNY; CDR2 reads SVGAGI (reference sequence). The CDR3 reads CASSYGSLGNQPQHF. The CDR3 coding sequence is TGTGCCAGCAGTTACGGGTCGCTAGGCAATCAGCCCCAGCATTTT.

In this sample, this clone turned up once. V is TRBV7-9 and J is TRBJ2-7, with 7 bases matching TRBD1. The CDR3 totals 16 residues. V was clipped by 5 bases and J by 0 bases; unmatched bases: 10. Germline V CDR1 and CDR2: SEHNR, FQNEAQ (reference sequence). CDR3 sequence reads: CASSDRQGPSSYEQYF. The CDR3 DNA reads TGTGCCAGCAGCGACCGACAGGGCCCGTCCTCCTACGAGCAGTACTTC.

The chain uses TRBV9 and TRBJ2-2; TRBD2 might be the D (5 bases). Trimming cost V 4 bases and J 5 bases, with 9 bases left between them. The germline V gene encodes CDR1 SGDLS and CDR2 YYNGEE. The CDR3 spans 13 residues. CDR3 sequence (DNA): TGTGCCAGCAGCACCGAGGGAACCGGGGAGCTGTTTTTT. Translated: CASSTEGTGELFF.

Points on this clone: Relative to the germline gene, one junction end is altered; a read error may explain this. CDR3: CASSEWVVRNTEAFF. Here the CDR3 DNA reads TGTGCCAGCAGTGAATGGGTCGTGCGGAACACTGAAGCCTTCTTT. This chain connects TRBV2 to TRBJ1-1; D is unclear. CDR1 is SNHLY and CDR2 is FYNNEI in the germline V gene. CDR3 length equals 15 residues. Supplemented by reference TRBV2 and TRBJ1-1, the full variable domain reads EPEVTQTPSHQVTQMGQEVILRCVPISNHLYFYWYRQILGQKVEFLVSFYNNEISEKSEIFDDQFSVERPDGSNFTLKIRSTKLEDSAMYFCASSEWVVRNTEAFFGQGTRLTVV.

In this sample, this clone turned up a few times. This sequence joins TRBV28 and TRBJ1-6, with a possible D match to TRBD1 (5 bases). Germline values: CDR1 MDHEN, CDR2 SYDVKM. The CDR3 is 14 amino acids. The V and J ends lost 6 bases and 7 bases respectively, with 13 bases between them. This chain's CDR3 is CASRVGTGNSPLHF. In DNA, the CDR3 is TGTGCCAGCAGGGTCGGGACTGGGAATTCACCCCTCCACTTT.

This chain uses TRBV4-1 with TRBJ2-1; TRBD2 agrees at 10 bases. Germline CDR1 is MGHRA and CDR2 is YSYEKL. This CDR3 spans 15 amino acids. The J segment lost 14 bases and the V segment lost 1 base, leaving 11 bases of the junction unmatched. This CDR3 is CASSQVFERGGRKFF. In nucleotides, the CDR3 is TGCGCCAGCAGCCAAGTTTTCGAGCGGGGGGGCCGAAAGTTCTTC.

This rearrangement joins TRBV10-3 to TRBJ1-2; 9 bases align to TRBD1. This CDR3 is built from 13 residues. V shed 8 bases and J 4 bases; nucleotides not matched to a gene: 5. Germline V lookup: CDR1 ENHRY, CDR2 SYGVKD. The CDR3 DNA sequence: TGTGCCATCGGACAGGGGTATACCTATGGCTACACCTTC. Its translation: CAIGQGYTYGYTF.

The V gene is TRBV10-3, the J gene TRBJ1-1; maybe TRBD1 (5 bases). The germline V and J ends were trimmed by 8 bases and 1 base, with 11 bases remaining between them. The CDR3 spans 13 residues. Per germline, CDR1 ENHRY and CDR2 SYGVKD. CDR3 coding DNA: TGTGCCATCGGGGGGAGCACGAACACTGAAGCTTTCTTT. Protein sequence: CAIGGSTNTEAFF.

The V call is TRBV18, the J call TRBJ1-4; D gene ambiguous. This CDR3 contains 16 residues. V was cut by 0 bases and J by 3 bases, with 11 bases left in between. The germline CDR1 and CDR2 sequences are KGHSH and LQKENI. DNA of the CDR3: TGTGCCAGCTCACCACCGTTTGGTAGCCCTAATGAAAAACTGTTTTTT. Protein: CASSPPFGSPNEKLFF.

This clone has just a few counts. The V call is TRBV5-1, the J call TRBJ1-5, with D possibly being TRBD1 (5 bases). V was cut by 4 bases and J by 2 bases, with 10 bases left in between. The CDR3 length is 14 residues. Germline-derived CDR1 and CDR2 are SGHRS and YFSETQ. The CDR3 DNA sequence: TGCGCCAGCAGCCGGGGGGAGGGCAATCAGCCCCAGCATTTT. Translated: CASSRGEGNQPQHF.

The rearrangement links TRBV14 to TRBJ2-3, with D tentatively TRBD1 (6 bases). In germline, CDR1 is SGHDN, CDR2 FVKESK. CDR3 length equals 18 residues. Between the trimmed V and J ends, which lost 1 base and 0 bases, there was a span of 17 bases. CDR3 DNA: TGTGCCAGCAGCCAAGGCCCGCGACAGGAGCTTAGCACAGATACGCAGTATTTT. Its protein is CASSQGPRQELSTDTQYF.

The chain carries TRBV19 and TRBJ1-1; 7 bases map to TRBD1. Germline CDR1 is LNHDA and CDR2 is SQIVND (reference sequence). V shed 9 bases and J 4 bases; nucleotides not matched to a gene: 11. The CDR3 loop spans 14 amino acids. The CDR3 spells CASISLQGRTEAFF. CDR3 coding DNA: TGTGCCAGCATATCCTTACAGGGGCGCACTGAAGCTTTCTTT.

The V gene is TRBV28, the J gene TRBJ1-5; tentatively, D is TRBD1 (5 bases). The germline V and J ends were trimmed by 6 bases and 6 bases, with 12 bases remaining between them. This CDR3 is 13 amino acids long. Looked up from germline, CDR1 is MDHEN and CDR2 is SYDVKM. CDR3 nucleotides: TGTGCCAGCAGCGACAGTCTATTTCAGCCCCAGCATTTT. Its protein is CASSDSLFQPQHF.

The chain employs TRBV15 and TRBJ2-7, with 8 bases identical to TRBD1. V shed 5 bases and J 2 bases; nucleotides not matched to a gene: 5. The V gene's germline CDR1 is LNHNV and CDR2 YYDKDF (reference sequence). The CDR3 extends over 14 amino acids. In nucleotides, the CDR3 is TGTGCCACCAGCCTGGACAGGGCCCCCTACGAGCAGTACTTC. It is translated as CATSLDRAPYEQYF.

This chain uses TRBV30 with TRBJ1-1; weak D call: TRBD1 (6 bases). There are 12 residues in the CDR3. CDR1 is GTSNPN, CDR2 SVGIG, per germline (reference sequence). Trimming stripped 1 base from V and 6 bases from J, with 9 bases between. The CDR3 bases are TGTGCCTGGAGTGCCGGACAGCCTGAAGCTTTCTTT. As protein: CAWSAGQPEAFF.

The chain has TRBV15 and TRBJ2-7; possible D gene TRBD1, 6 bases. Per germline, CDR1 LNHNV and CDR2 YYDKDF (reference sequence). V lost 2 bases to trimming and J lost 0 bases, with 14 bases between them. The CDR3 covers 16 residues. The CDR3 bases are TGTGCCACCAGCAGAACGGGGACAATCAGCTCCTACGAGCAGTACTTC. Encoded protein: CATSRTGTISSYEQYF.

V and J are TRBV19 and TRBJ2-7; the match to TRBD2 covers 8 bases. Germline trimming cut 4 bases from V and 0 bases from J; bases unmatched to any gene: 2. The CDR3 length is 14 residues. Germline V gene sequence: CDR1 LNHDA, CDR2 SQIVND (reference sequence). The CDR3 reads CASSRLAGSYEQYF. The CDR3 DNA reads TGTGCCAGTAGTAGGCTAGCGGGCTCCTACGAGCAGTACTTC.